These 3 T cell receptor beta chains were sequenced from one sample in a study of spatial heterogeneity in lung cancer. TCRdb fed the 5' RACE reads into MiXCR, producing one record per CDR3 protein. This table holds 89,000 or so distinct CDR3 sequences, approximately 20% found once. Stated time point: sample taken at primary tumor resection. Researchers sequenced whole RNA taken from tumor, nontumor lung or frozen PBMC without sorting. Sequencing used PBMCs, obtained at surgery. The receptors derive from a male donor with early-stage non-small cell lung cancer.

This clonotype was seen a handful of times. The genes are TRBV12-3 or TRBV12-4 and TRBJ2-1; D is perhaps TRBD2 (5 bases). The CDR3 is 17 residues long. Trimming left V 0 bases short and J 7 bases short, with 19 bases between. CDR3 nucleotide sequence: TGTGCCAGCAGTTTAGCGATGTTACAAGGCCGCGGGAATGAGCAGTTCTTC. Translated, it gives CASSLAMLQGRGNEQFF.

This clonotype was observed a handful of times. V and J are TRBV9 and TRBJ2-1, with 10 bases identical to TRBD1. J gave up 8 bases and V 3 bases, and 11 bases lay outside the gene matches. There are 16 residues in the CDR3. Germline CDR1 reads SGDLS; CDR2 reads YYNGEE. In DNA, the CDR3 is TGTGCCAGCAGCGGTGGCTACGGGACAGGGGTGGATGAGCAGTTCTTC. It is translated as CASSGGYGTGVDEQFF.

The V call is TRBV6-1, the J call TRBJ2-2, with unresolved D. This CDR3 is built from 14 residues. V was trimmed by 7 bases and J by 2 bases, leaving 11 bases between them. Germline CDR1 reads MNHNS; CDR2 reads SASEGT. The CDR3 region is CASTGQANTGELFF. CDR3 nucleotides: TGTGCCAGCACCGGTCAGGCAAACACCGGGGAGCTGTTTTTT.